The text below deals with one T cell receptor (beta chain). Its antigen remains unidentified. Base qualities are not at hand, and no much larger clone is one base apart. This entry comes from a study of CD8 T cells in Susac syndrome (dated by TCRdb to the late 2010s). Turning to the overall study: Whether CD8+ T cell activation and differentiation in Susac syndrome was antigen driven was tested using repertoire sequencing.

The CDR3 spans 14 residues, from the cysteine through the phenylalanine. The entry retains the CDR3 DNA only, 42 bases that are in frame from base 1. Looking up the germline V gene yields CDR1 SGHRS and CDR2 YFSETQ. Relative to germline, V is 2 bases shorter and J is 2 bases shorter, with 10 bases between their ends. RNA was extracted with the RNeasy kit and 0.5 to 1 ug was reverse transcribed using random hexamers. The immunoSEQ multiplex PCR assay, which covers 54 Vbeta and 13 Jbeta segments, was used to amplify TCR beta CDR3 regions. PCR amplification bias was corrected using a synthetic template baseline for primer optimization and computational correction. Per the authors' processing: Reads were annotated to V, D and J genes per IMGT and analyzed with immunoSEQ Analyzer, keeping only productive sequences. Clonality was calculated as one minus the Shannon entropy normalized by log2 of the number of productive unique sequences. Public and private clones were assessed among the 100 most prevalent clones of each patient and control. A clone was defined as Susac-specific if it was absent from the healthy and MS cohorts, from roughly 990 published viral clones and from other ImmuneACCESS disease sequences. TCRdb trimmed public reads at Q25 via fastp, called clones via MiXCR and kept in-frame beta chains. Each entry is one CDR3 protein sequence, shown with its most common DNA and genes. These V and J calls rely on TCRdb rather than the paper's analysis. Counted in this sample were about 120,000 distinct CDR3 sequences; around 94% of them appeared once. Clones ranked in the top ten supply approximately 0.089% of the sample.

The study at large found these results: The study acknowledged that relatively few individuals were included in the TCR sequencing and HLA analysis.

Peripheral blood CD8+ and CD4+ T cells from healthy donors, Susac syndrome patients and multiple sclerosis patients were profiled by high-throughput TCR beta sequencing. The healthy donors served as controls matched for age and sex. CD8+ TEMRA cells were enriched by FACS, while bulk CD8+ and CD4+ T cells were purified by magnetic negative isolation. Blood was collected in EDTA tubes and processed within 24 hours, with PBMCs isolated through density gradient centrifugation. PBMCs intended for TCR sequencing were frozen in liquid nitrogen and were later thawed in a 37 degrees C water bath. The sorted or isolated CD4+, CD8+ and CD8+ TEMRA cells had a purity of 90% or higher.

The sequenced sample consisted of CD4+ T cells from PBMCs. In this chain, TRBV5-1 is recombined with TRBJ2-5; TRBD1 is a weak D gene call, 5 bases matching. The TCR comes from a human donor in good health. The base sequence is TGCGCCAGCAGCTTACAGGCGCGGCAAGAGACCCAGTACTTC. Its protein product is CASSLQARQETQYF.